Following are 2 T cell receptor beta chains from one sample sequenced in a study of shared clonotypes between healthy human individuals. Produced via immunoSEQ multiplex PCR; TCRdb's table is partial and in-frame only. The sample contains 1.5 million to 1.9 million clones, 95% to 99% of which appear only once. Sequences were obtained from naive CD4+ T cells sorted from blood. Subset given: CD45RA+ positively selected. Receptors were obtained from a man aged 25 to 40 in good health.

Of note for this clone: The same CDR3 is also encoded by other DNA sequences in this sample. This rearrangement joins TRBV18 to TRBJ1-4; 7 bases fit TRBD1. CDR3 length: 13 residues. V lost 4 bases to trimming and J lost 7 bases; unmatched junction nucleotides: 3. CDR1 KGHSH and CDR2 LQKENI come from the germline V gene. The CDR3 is CASSQGAGEKLFF. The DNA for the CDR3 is TGTGCCAGCTCACAGGGGGCGGGTGAAAAACTGTTTTTT.

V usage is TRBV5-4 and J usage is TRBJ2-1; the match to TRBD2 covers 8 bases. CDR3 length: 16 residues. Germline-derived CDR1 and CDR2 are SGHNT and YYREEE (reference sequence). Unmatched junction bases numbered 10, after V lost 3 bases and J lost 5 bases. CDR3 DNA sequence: TGTGCCAGCAGCTCCAAAGCGGGAGCCCCTCACAATGAGCAGTTCTTC. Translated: CASSSKAGAPHNEQFF.